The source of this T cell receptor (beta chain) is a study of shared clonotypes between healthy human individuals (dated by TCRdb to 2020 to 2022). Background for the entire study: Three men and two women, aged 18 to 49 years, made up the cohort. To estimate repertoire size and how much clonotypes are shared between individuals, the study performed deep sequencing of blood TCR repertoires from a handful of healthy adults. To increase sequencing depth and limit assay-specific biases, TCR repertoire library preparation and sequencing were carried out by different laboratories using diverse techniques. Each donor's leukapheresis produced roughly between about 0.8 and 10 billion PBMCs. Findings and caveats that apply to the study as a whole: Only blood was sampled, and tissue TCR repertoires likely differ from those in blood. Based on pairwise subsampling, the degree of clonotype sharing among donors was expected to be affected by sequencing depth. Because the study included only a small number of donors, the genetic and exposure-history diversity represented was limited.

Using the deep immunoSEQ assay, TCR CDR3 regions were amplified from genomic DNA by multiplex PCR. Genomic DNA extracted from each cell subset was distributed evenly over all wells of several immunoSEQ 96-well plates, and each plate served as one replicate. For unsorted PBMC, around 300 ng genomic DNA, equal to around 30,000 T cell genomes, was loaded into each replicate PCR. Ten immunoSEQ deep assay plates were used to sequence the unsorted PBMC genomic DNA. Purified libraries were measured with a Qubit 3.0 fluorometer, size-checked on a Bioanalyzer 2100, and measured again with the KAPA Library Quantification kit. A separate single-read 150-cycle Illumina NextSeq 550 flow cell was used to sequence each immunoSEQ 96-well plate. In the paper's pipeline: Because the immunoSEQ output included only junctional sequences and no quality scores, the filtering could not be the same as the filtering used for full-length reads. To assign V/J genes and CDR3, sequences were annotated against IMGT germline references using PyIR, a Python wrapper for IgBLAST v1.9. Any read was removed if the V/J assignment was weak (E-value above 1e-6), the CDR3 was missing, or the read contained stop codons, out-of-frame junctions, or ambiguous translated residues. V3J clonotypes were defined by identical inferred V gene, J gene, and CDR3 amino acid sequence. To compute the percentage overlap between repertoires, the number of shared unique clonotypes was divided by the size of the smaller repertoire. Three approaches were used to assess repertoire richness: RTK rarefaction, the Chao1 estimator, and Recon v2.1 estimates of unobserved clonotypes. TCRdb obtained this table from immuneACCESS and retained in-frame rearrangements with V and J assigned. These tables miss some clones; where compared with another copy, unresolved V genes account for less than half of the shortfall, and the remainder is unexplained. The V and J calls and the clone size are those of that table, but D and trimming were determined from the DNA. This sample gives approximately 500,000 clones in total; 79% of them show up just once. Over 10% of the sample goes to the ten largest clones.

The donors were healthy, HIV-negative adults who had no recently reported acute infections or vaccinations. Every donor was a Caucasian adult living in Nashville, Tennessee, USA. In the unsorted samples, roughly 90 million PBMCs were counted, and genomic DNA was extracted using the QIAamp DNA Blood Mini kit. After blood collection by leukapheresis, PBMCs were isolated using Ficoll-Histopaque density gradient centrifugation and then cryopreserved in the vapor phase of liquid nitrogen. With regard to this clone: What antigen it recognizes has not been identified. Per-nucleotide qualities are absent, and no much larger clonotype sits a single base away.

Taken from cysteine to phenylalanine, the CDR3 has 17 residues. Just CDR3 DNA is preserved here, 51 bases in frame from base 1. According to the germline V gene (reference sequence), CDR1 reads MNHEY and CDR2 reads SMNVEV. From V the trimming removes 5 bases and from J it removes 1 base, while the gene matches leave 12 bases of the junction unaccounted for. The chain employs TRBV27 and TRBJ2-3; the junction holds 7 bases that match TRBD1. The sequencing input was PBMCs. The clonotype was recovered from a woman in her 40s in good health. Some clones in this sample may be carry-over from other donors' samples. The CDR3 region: CASSHCAQGVCTDTQYF. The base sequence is TGTGCCAGCAGTCACTGCGCTCAGGGGGTTTGCACAGATACGCAGTATTTT.